These 32 T cell receptor beta chains share one sample of origin, sequenced in a study of CD8 T cells in ankylosing spondylitis. Findings and limits, study-wide: Ankylosing spondylitis blood appeared to be characterized by a TCR beta motif of eight highly homologous variants.

No cognate antigen is known for these TCRs. TCRdb fed the 5' RACE reads into MiXCR, producing one record per CDR3 protein. The repertoire includes about 750,000 distinct CDR3 sequences, roughly 19% of them detected once, and around a fifth sits in the top ten. Sample: blood, either unsorted or a sorted T cell fraction (not recorded which). The receptors originated from a male donor with ankylosing spondylitis.

The chain combines TRBV4-1 with TRBJ2-1; weak D call: TRBD2 (6 bases). Germline V lookup: CDR1 MGHRA, CDR2 YSYEKL. Trimming cost V 0 bases and J 6 bases, with 12 bases left between them. CDR3 size: 15 residues. CDR3 nucleotide sequence: TGCGCCAGCAGCCAAGAAAGGGACTGGGCCAATGAGCAGTTCTTC. As protein: CASSQERDWANEQFF.

The chain links TRBV9 to TRBJ2-7, with TRBD1 as a possible D gene (5 bases). The ends were cut back, 0 bases at V and 4 bases at J, with 11 bases in the middle. The CDR3 runs 14 residues. Per germline, CDR1 SGDLS and CDR2 YYNGEE. The DNA of the CDR3 is TGTGCCAGCAGCGTAGAGGCAGGGCGGTACGAGCAGTACTTC. It translates to CASSVEAGRYEQYF.

The chain uses TRBV10-3 and TRBJ2-7, with 11 bases identical to TRBD1. The CDR3 sequence is 14 residues long. V gave up 7 bases and J gave up 5 bases; unmatched junction bases: 7. The germline CDR1 and CDR2 sequences are ENHRY and SYGVKD. CDR3 DNA: TGTGCCATCACCGGGACAGGGGGGAGCAACGAGCAGTACTTC. It is translated as CAITGTGGSNEQYF.

For this clonotype: The germline gene is not matched at one end of the junction; a read error may be the cause. The chain carries TRBV12-3 or TRBV12-4 and TRBJ2-3; D possibly matches TRBD1 or TRBD2 (5 bases each). This CDR3 region has 13 residues. For the CDR3, the DNA is TGTGCCAGCAGTTCGAACTACAGCCCTCGAGGGGATTTT. It encodes CASSSNYSPRGDF.

The V call is TRBV11-2, the J call TRBJ2-7; possibly TRBD1 for D (6 bases). Trimming took off 3 bases at V and 2 bases at J, with 8 bases between the two ends. The germline V gene encodes CDR1 SGHAT and CDR2 FQNNGV. The CDR3 covers 13 residues. In nucleotides, the CDR3 is TGTGCCAGCAGCTTGGGACACCCCTACGAGCAGTACTTC. This codes for CASSLGHPYEQYF.

The J gene is TRBJ2-2, the V gene TRBV7-2; the D is unclear. CDR3 length equals 15 residues. The V and J ends lost 7 bases and 0 bases respectively, with 12 bases between them. The germline V gene has CDR1 SGHTA and CDR2 FQGNSA. For the CDR3, the DNA is TGTGCCAGCATCTTGGTTCGGGCGAACACCGGGGAGCTGTTTTTT. It translates to CASILVRANTGELFF.

This clonotype was detected only a few times. The chain uses TRBV12-3 or TRBV12-4 and TRBJ1-1; tentatively, D is TRBD1 (5 bases). V was pared by 6 bases and J by 0 bases, with 11 bases between. This CDR3 is 14 amino acids long. The CDR3 is CASRTGRMNTEAFF. In DNA, the CDR3 is TGTGCCAGCAGAACGGGACGGATGAACACTGAAGCTTTCTTT.

This clonotype was seen only a few times. CDR3 loop: CASSRDVYEQYF. The CDR3 coding sequence is TGTGCCAGCAGCAGGGACGTCTACGAGCAGTACTTC. The genes are TRBV6-2 or TRBV6-3 and TRBJ2-7, with D possibly being TRBD1 or TRBD2 (5 bases each). CDR1 is MNHEY and CDR2 is SVGEGT in the germline V gene. The CDR3 has 12 residues. V lost 6 bases to trimming and J lost 3 bases, with 9 bases between them.

The CDR3 sequence: CASSLGVALVETQYF. CDR3 DNA sequence: TGTGCCAGCAGCTTAGGGGTGGCGCTAGTTGAGACCCAGTACTTC. This sequence joins TRBV7-6 and TRBJ2-5; no clear D gene. Germline loops: CDR1 SGHVS, CDR2 FNYEAQ. The germline V and J ends were trimmed by 1 base and 5 bases, with 14 bases remaining between them. The CDR3 runs 15 residues.

This chain links TRBV6-1 with TRBJ1-6, with 12 bases fitting TRBD1. CDR3 length: 16 amino acids. Germline CDR1 MNHNS, CDR2 SASEGT. The trim removed 5 bases at V and 6 bases at J, leaving 5 bases unmatched. CDR3 region: CASSQGQGALNSPLHF. The CDR3 DNA is TGTGCCAGCAGTCAGGGACAGGGGGCGCTTAATTCACCCCTCCACTTT.

Only a few counts were recorded for this clonotype. The V call is TRBV7-2, the J call TRBJ2-1, with a possible D match to TRBD2 (6 bases). CDR3 length: 15 amino acids. V lost 5 bases to trimming and J lost 12 bases, with 23 bases between them. Germline V gives CDR1 SGHTA, CDR2 FQGNSA. The CDR3 nucleotides are TGTGCCAGCAGCCCAGACGGGACTGGTGAGGACGGGCAGTTCTTC. This translates into CASSPDGTGEDGQFF.

Many counts were recorded for this clonotype. V and J are TRBV7-9 and TRBJ1-2; TRBD1 is a possible D gene (5 bases). Looked up from germline, CDR1 is SEHNR and CDR2 is FQNEAQ (reference sequence). The V end lost 5 bases, the J end lost 6 bases, and 10 bases lay between the germline ends. CDR3 length: 12 amino acids. The CDR3: CASSPGPNGYTF. CDR3 DNA sequence: TGTGCCAGCAGCCCGGGACCCAATGGCTACACCTTC.

The rearrangement links TRBV13 to TRBJ2-1; maybe TRBD2 (6 bases). Trimming removed 2 bases from V and 5 bases from J, with 16 bases in between. CDR1 and CDR2 from the germline V gene are PRHDT and FYEKMQ (reference sequence). The CDR3 runs to 16 residues. The CDR3 coding sequence is TGTGCCAGCAGCTTATTTGCGGGACTTAATGACAATGAGCAGTTCTTC. This codes for CASSLFAGLNDNEQFF. Using reference TRBV13 and TRBJ2-1 for the parts outside the CDR3, the full variable domain is AAGVIQSPRHLIKEKRETATLKCYPIPRHDTVYWYQQGPGQDPQFLISFYEKMQSDKGSIPDRFSAQQFSDYHSELNMSSLELGDSALYFCASSLFAGLNDNEQFFGPGTRLTVL.

CDR3 DNA sequence: TGTGCCAGCAGCAAAAACGCGTTTAAGAGTCCAAAAAAACTGTTTTTT. Translation: CASSKNAFKSPKKLFF. V and J are TRBV21-1 and TRBJ1-4. TRBV21-1 is a documented pseudogene. The CDR3 sequence is 16 residues long.

This sequence joins TRBV20-1 and TRBJ2-1, with D unresolved. Germline lookup yields CDR1 DFQATT and CDR2 SNEGSKA (reference sequence). This CDR3 has 13 amino acids. V gave up 0 bases and J gave up 8 bases, with 11 bases separating them. The CDR3, as DNA: TGCAGTGCTAGAGATCGACACTTTGATGAGCAGTTCTTC. It yields the protein CSARDRHFDEQFF.

This clonotype appeared a few times. This chain links TRBV29-1 with TRBJ1-2; TRBD1 is a possible D gene (6 bases). Germline CDR1 and CDR2: SQVTM and ANQGSEA. CDR3 length: 13 residues. Trimming left V 6 bases short and J 4 bases short, with 15 bases between. CDR3 coding DNA: TGCAGCGTCCACGGGGGGCTAGGCTATGGCTACACCTTC. Amino acids: CSVHGGLGYGYTF.

V usage is TRBV10-3 and J usage is TRBJ2-5; 10 bases line up with TRBD2. The CDR3 has 16 residues. The germline V gene encodes CDR1 ENHRY and CDR2 SYGVKD. The ends lost 6 bases at V and 5 bases at J; junction bases unmatched: 12. The CDR3 sequence: CAIREGASGSLETQYF. The DNA of the CDR3 is TGTGCCATCAGAGAGGGGGCTAGCGGGAGTCTTGAGACCCAGTACTTC.

The gene calls are TRBV12-3 or TRBV12-4 and TRBJ1-5, with D possibly being TRBD1 (5 bases). The CDR3 has 16 amino acids. V dropped 3 bases and J dropped 6 bases, with 18 bases sitting between them. CDR3 nucleotide sequence: TGTGCCAGCAGTTTGGGGCCGGTGGTCGGTCCTCAGCCCCAGCATTTT. Translated: CASSLGPVVGPQPQHF.

There are a few counts of this clonotype. The CDR3 DNA reads as TGCGCCAGCAGCCAACCGGGGGTAACCATTCAGTACTTC. Amino acids: CASSQPGVTIQYF. This sequence joins TRBV5-1 and TRBJ2-4, with D possibly matching TRBD2 (6 bases). This CDR3 contains 13 residues. Trimming took 4 bases from V and 9 from J, leaving 14 bases between them. Germline V gene lookup returns CDR1 SGHRS and CDR2 YFSETQ.

This clonotype occurred a few times. The chain employs TRBV13 and TRBJ2-7, with 7 nucleotides matching TRBD1. The V and J ends lost 4 bases and 0 bases, in that order; junction bases with no gene match: 15. CDR3 length equals 18 residues. Per the germline V gene, CDR1 is PRHDT and CDR2 is FYEKMQ (reference sequence). The CDR3 DNA reads TGTGCCAGCAGCTCCCGATGGGGCGACAGGGCAGGCTCCTACGAGCAGTACTTC. It translates to CASSSRWGDRAGSYEQYF.

The chain has TRBV2 and TRBJ2-1; 15 nucleotides align to TRBD2. J was trimmed by 2 bases and V by 6 bases; bases with no gene match: 5. The CDR3 runs 17 residues. From germline, CDR1 is SNHLY and CDR2 FYNNEI. CDR3 sequence: CASSRGLAGGTYNEQFF. In nucleotides, the CDR3 is TGTGCCAGCAGCCGGGGACTAGCGGGAGGCACCTACAATGAGCAGTTCTTC.

The V gene is TRBV30, the J gene TRBJ2-2, with unresolved D. The germline gives CDR1 GTSNPN, CDR2 SVGIG (reference sequence). The ends were cut back, 0 bases at V and 6 bases at J, with 8 bases in the middle. The CDR3 length is 13 residues. The CDR3 here is CAWSVVAPGELFF. CDR3 DNA: TGTGCCTGGAGTGTAGTCGCCCCCGGGGAGCTGTTTTTT.

The sample holds a few counts of this clonotype. This sequence joins TRBV24-1 and TRBJ2-4, with D tentatively TRBD2 (5 bases). The length of the CDR3 is 16 residues. Germline CDR1 reads KGHDR; CDR2 reads SFDVKD. V lost 4 bases and J 8 bases, leaving 20 bases between the germline ends. The CDR3 protein is CATSDGRGEGRHIQYF. The CDR3 DNA follows: TGTGCCACCAGTGACGGACGCGGCGAGGGTCGTCACATTCAGTACTTC.

V gene TRBV3-1 combines with J gene TRBJ2-7; D possibly uses TRBD1 or TRBD2 (5 bases each). The CDR3 is 14 residues long. Germline CDR1 LGHDT, CDR2 YNNKEL (reference sequence). Between the trimmed V and J ends, which lost 1 base and 6 bases, there was a span of 13 bases. CDR3 nucleotide sequence: TGTGCCAGCAGCCAAGCGGGACCCCTCGGCGAGCAGTACTTC. Encoded protein: CASSQAGPLGEQYF.

This clonotype was seen a handful of times. The CDR3 loop is CASSVVPSGSSGANVLTF. The DNA for the CDR3 is TGTGCCAGCAGCGTAGTGCCTAGCGGGAGTTCTGGGGCCAACGTCCTGACTTTC. J is TRBJ2-6 and V is TRBV9; TRBD2 matches at 10 bases. The CDR3 sequence is 18 residues long. Germline V gene lookup returns CDR1 SGDLS and CDR2 YYNGEE. J gave up 1 base and V 0 bases, and 4 bases lay outside the gene matches.

The chain combines TRBV3-1 with TRBJ2-7; 9 nucleotides line up with TRBD1. V gave up 4 bases and J gave up 6 bases; unmatched junction bases: 13. The V gene's germline CDR1 is LGHDT and CDR2 YNNKEL (reference sequence). The CDR3 consists of 16 residues. The CDR3 sequence: CASSPKGTGRLVEQYF. In DNA, the CDR3 is TGTGCCAGCAGCCCGAAGGGGACAGGGAGATTGGTCGAGCAGTACTTC.

This clonotype was picked up a small number of times. The CDR3 loop is CASSQGIGVLNNEQFF. CDR3 sequence (DNA): TGTGCCAGCAGCCAAGGAATAGGGGTTTTGAACAATGAGCAGTTCTTC. The chain has TRBV4-2 and TRBJ2-1; D may be TRBD1 (5 bases). This CDR3 has 16 residues. Trimming pared 1 base from V and 5 bases from J, leaving 15 bases between. Germline values: CDR1 LGHNA, CDR2 YNFKEQ.

This chain joins TRBV7-9 and TRBJ2-7, with unresolved D. The length of the CDR3 is 16 residues. V lost 1 base and J 0 bases, leaving 13 bases between the germline ends. Germline CDR1 and CDR2: SEHNR and FQNEAQ (reference sequence). This CDR3 reads CASSLVGAGDSYEQYF. The CDR3 DNA reads as TGTGCCAGCAGCTTAGTGGGTGCAGGCGACTCCTACGAGCAGTACTTC.

This clonotype showed up just a few times. The chain combines TRBV12-3 or TRBV12-4 with TRBJ2-6; D unresolved. CDR3 size: 14 residues. Trimming stripped 6 bases from V and 4 bases from J, with 10 bases between. CDR3 region: CASRQRSGANVLTF. CDR3 nucleotide sequence: TGTGCCAGCAGGCAGAGGTCAGGGGCCAACGTCCTGACTTTC.

This clonotype appeared a few times. V usage is TRBV6-1 and J usage is TRBJ2-7; D is undetermined. There are 15 residues in the CDR3. Germline V CDR1 and CDR2: MNHNS, SASEGT. The germline V and J ends were trimmed by 5 bases and 5 bases, with 19 bases remaining between them. The CDR3 protein is CASSHEVGSEDEQYF. The CDR3 coding sequence is TGTGCCAGCAGTCATGAGGTAGGCTCCGAAGACGAGCAGTACTTC.

The chain uses TRBV4-1 and TRBJ1-2; D possibly corresponds to TRBD1 (5 bases). Germline assignment: CDR1 MGHRA and CDR2 YSYEKL. The CDR3 has 15 residues. V lost 1 base to trimming and J lost 3 bases, with 12 bases between them. The CDR3 is CASSQGYGTDYGYTF. The DNA for the CDR3 is TGCGCCAGCAGCCAAGGGTATGGGACGGACTATGGCTACACCTTC.

This clonotype has a handful of counts. The chain carries TRBV10-3 and TRBJ1-2; perhaps TRBD1 as D (5 bases). Trimming cost V 0 bases and J 4 bases, with 18 bases left between them. This CDR3 is 17 amino acids long. Germline-derived CDR1 and CDR2 are ENHRY and SYGVKD. CDR3 sequence (DNA): TGTGCCATCAGTGAGTCTGGGACCGCGGCCCTCTCCTATGGCTACACCTTC. Translation: CAISESGTAALSYGYTF.